This T cell receptor (beta chain) was identified in a study of lymphopenia after photon versus proton radiotherapy. Broader study findings: Relative stability marked proton patients; photon patients lost diversity and naive cells.

Here immunoSEQ multiplex PCR was the method, and the copy in TCRdb shows in-frame clones only, minus some. The sample comprises approximately 71,000 clones, approximately 91% of which are singletons, and roughly 2.7% rests with the top ten. On this clone: The antigen remains undetermined.

From germline, CDR1 is SGHTA and CDR2 FQGNSA. The length of the CDR3 is 13 residues. Trimming shortened V by 5 bases and J by 8 bases, and 15 bases separated the two germline ends. This rearrangement joins TRBV7-2 to TRBJ1-2; no definite D call. This receptor was taken from a woman aged 65 to 85 with pancreatic cancer. Sequences were derived from peripheral blood, sampled from a patient treated with photon-based radiotherapy. The CDR3 bases are TGTGCCAGCAGCCGCTTTGTTAATCGGGGCTACACCTTC. Translating gives CASSRFVNRGYTF.